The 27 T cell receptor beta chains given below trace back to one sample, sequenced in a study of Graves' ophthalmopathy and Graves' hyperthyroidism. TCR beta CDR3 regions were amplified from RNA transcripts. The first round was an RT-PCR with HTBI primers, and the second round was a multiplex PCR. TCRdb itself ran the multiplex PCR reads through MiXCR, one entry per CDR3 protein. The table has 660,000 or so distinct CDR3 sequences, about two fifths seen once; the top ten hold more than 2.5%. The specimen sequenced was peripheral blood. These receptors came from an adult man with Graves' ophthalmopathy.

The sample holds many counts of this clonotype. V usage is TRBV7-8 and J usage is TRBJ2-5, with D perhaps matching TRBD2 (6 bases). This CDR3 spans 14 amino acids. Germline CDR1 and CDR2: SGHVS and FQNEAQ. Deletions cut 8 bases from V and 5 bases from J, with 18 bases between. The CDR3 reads CASRFGGVRETQYF. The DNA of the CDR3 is TGTGCCAGCCGATTCGGCGGGGTTAGGGAGACCCAGTACTTC. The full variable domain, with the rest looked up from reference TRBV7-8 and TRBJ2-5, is GAGVSQSPRYKVAKRGQDVALRCDPISGHVSLFWYQQALGQGPEFLTYFQNEAQLDKSGLPSDRFFAERPEGSVSTLKIQRTQQEDSAVYLCASRFGGVRETQYFGPGTRLLVL.

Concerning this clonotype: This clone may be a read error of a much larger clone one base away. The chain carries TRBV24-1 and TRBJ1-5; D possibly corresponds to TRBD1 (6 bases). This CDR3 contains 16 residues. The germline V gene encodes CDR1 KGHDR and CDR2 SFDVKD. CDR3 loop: CVTSERGARGSQPQHF. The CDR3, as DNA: TGTGTCACCAGTGAACGGGGGGCCCGGGGGAGTCAGCCCCAGCATTTT.

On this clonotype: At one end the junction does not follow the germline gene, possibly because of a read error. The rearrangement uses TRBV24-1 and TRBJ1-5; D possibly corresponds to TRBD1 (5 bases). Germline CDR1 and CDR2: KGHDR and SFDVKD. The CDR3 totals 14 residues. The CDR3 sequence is CASSYTGRDQPQHF. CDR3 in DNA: TGTGCCAGCAGTTACACAGGACGGGATCAGCCCCAGCATTTT.

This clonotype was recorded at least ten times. This chain's CDR3 is CSAGEDRGDYGYTF. DNA for the CDR3: TGCAGTGCTGGGGAAGACAGGGGGGACTATGGCTACACCTTC. The chain employs TRBV20-1 and TRBJ1-2; 9 positions match TRBD1. This CDR3 has 14 residues. Trimming cost V 5 bases and J 3 bases; bases outside gene matches: 7. Germline V gene sequence: CDR1 DFQATT, CDR2 SNEGSKA (reference sequence).

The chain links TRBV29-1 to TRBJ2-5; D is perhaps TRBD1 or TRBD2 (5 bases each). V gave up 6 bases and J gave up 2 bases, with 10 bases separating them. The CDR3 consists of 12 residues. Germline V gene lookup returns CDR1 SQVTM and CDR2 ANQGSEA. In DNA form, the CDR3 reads TGCAGCGTGGGACGAAGACAAGAGACCCAGTACTTC. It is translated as CSVGRRQETQYF. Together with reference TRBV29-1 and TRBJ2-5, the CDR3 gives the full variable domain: SAVISQKPSRDICQRGTSLTIQCQVDSQVTMMFWYRQQPGQSLTLIATANQGSEATYESGFVIDKFPISRPNLTFSTLTVSNMSPEDSSIYLCSVGRRQETQYFGPGTRLLVL.

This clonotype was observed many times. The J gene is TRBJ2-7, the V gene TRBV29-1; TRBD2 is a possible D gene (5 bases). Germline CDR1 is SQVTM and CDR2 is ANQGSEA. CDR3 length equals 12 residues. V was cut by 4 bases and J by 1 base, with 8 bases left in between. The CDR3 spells CSVVGVSYEQYF. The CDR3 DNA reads TGCAGCGTTGTCGGGGTATCCTACGAGCAGTACTTC.

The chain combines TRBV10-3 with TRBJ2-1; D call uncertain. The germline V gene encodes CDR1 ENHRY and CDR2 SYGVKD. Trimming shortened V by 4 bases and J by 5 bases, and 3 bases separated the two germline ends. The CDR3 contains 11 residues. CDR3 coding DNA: TGTGCCATCAGTGCTAACAATGAGCAGTTCTTC. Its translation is CAISANNEQFF.

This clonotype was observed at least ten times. The CDR3 nucleotides are TGCAGTGCTAGACCCCGGACAGTCCAAGAGACCCAGTACTTC. It is translated as CSARPRTVQETQYF. V gene TRBV20-1 combines with J gene TRBJ2-5, with a possible D match to TRBD1 (6 bases). The CDR3 covers 14 residues. Looked up from germline, CDR1 is DFQATT and CDR2 is SNEGSKA (reference sequence). Deletions cut 2 bases from V and 1 base from J, with 11 bases between.

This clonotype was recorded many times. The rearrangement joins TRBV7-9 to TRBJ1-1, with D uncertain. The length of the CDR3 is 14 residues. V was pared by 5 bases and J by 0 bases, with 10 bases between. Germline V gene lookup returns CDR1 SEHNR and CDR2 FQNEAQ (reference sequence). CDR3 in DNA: TGTGCCAGCAGCCCACCAAGGATGAACACTGAAGCTTTCTTT. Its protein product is CASSPPRMNTEAFF.

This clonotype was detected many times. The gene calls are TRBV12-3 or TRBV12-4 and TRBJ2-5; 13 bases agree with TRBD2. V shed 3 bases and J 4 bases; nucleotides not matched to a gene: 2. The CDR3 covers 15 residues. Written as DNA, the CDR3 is TGTGCCAGCAGTTTCGGGACTAGCGGGACAGAGACCCAGTACTTC. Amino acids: CASSFGTSGTETQYF.

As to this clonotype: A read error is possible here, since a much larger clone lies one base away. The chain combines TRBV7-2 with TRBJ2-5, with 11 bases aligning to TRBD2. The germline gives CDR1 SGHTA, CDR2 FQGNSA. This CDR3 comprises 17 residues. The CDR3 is CASSLELAGASQESQYF. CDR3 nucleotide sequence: TGTGCCAGCAGCTTAGAACTAGCGGGGGCCTCCCAAGAGAGCCAGTACTTC. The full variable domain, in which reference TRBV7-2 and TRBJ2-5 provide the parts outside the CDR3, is GAGVSQSPSNKVTEKGKDVELRCDPISGHTALYWYRQSLGQGLEFLIYFQGNSAPDKSGLPSDRFSAERTGGSVSTLTIQRTQQEDSAVYLCASSLELAGASQESQYFGPGTRLLVL.

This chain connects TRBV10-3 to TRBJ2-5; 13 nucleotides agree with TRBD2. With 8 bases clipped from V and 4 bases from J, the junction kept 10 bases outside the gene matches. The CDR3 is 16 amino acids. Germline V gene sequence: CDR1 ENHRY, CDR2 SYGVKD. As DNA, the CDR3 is TGTGCCATCTGTGGAAGTGGACTAGCGGGAGCAGAGACCCAGTACTTC. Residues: CAICGSGLAGAETQYF.

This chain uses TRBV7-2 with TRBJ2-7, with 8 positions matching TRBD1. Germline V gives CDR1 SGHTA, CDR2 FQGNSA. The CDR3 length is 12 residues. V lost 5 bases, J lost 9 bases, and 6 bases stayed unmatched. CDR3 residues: CASSLETGVQYF. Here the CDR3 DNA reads TGTGCCAGCAGCCTCGAGACAGGGGTGCAGTACTTC.

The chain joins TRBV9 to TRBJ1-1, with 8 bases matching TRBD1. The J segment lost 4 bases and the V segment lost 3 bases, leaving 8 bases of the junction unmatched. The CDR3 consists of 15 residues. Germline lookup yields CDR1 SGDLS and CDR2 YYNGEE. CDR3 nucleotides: TGTGCCAGCAGCGCGGACAGGGCGGCAAGCACTGAAGCTTTCTTT. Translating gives CASSADRAASTEAFF.

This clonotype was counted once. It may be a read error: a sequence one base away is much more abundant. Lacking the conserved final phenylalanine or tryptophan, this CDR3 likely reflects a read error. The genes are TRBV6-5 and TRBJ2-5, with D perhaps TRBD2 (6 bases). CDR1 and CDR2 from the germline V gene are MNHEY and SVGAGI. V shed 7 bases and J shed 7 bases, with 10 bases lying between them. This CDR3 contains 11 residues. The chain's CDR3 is CASTGGVTQYL. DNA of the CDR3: TGTGCCAGCACCGGAGGGGTGACCCAGTACCTC.

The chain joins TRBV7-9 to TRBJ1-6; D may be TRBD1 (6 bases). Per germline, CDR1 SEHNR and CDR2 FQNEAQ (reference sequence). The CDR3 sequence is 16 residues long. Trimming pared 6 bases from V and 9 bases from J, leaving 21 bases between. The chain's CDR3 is CASSPAGGRIGSPLHF. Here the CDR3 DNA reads TGTGCCAGCAGTCCCGCGGGGGGCAGAATAGGTTCACCCCTCCACTTT.

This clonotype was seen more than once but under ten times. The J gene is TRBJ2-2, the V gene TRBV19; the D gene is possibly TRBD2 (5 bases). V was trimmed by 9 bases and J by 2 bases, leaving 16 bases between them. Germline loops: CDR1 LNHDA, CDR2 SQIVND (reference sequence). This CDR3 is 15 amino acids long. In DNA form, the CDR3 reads TGTGCCAGCCGCCCCCGGACGGGAAACACCGGGGAGCTGTTTTTT. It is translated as CASRPRTGNTGELFF.

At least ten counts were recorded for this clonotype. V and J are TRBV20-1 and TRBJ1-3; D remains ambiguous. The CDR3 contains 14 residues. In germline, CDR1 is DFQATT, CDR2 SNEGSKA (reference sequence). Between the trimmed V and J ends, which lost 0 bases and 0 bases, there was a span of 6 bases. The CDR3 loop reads CSARDHSSGNTIYF. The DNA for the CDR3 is TGCAGTGCTAGAGACCATAGCTCTGGAAACACCATATATTTT.

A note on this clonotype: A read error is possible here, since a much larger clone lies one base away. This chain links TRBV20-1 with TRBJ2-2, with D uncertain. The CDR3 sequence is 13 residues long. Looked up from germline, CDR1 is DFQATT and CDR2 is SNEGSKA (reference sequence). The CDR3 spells CSARDTNPGELFF. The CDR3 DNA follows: TGCAGTGCTAGAGATACGAACCCCGGGGAGCTGTTTTTT.

CDR3 amino acids: CAAGRTSPNTGELFF. The CDR3 DNA reads TGTGCCGCAGGGAGGACTAGCCCGAACACCGGGGAGCTGTTTTTT. The rearrangement joins TRBV19 to TRBJ2-2; the match to TRBD2 covers 8 bases. CDR3 length: 15 amino acids. Trimming removed 11 bases from V and 0 bases from J; junction bases left unmatched: 8. Germline-derived CDR1 and CDR2 are LNHDA and SQIVND (reference sequence).

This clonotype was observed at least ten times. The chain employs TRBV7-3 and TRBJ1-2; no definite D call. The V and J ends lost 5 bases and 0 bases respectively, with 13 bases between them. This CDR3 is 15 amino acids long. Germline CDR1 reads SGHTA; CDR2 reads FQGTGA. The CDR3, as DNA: TGTGCCAGCAGCCCAGGTCCTGAGGCTAACTATGGCTACACCTTC. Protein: CASSPGPEANYGYTF.

CDR3 loop: CASSQGKPGQGFSYEQYF. For the CDR3, the DNA is TGTGCCAGCAGCCAGGGAAAACCGGGACAGGGGTTCTCCTACGAGCAGTACTTC. The chain has TRBV9 and TRBJ2-7; 10 bases are a match to TRBD1. Trimming at V came to 4 bases and at J to 0 bases, leaving 13 bases not matched to a gene. This CDR3 region has 18 residues. In germline, CDR1 is SGDLS, CDR2 YYNGEE.

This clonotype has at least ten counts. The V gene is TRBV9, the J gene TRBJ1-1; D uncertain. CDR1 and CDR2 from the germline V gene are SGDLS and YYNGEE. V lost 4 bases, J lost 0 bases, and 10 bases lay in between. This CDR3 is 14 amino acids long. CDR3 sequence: CASSSVGMNTEAFF. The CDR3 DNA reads TGTGCCAGCAGCTCAGTCGGAATGAACACTGAAGCTTTCTTT.

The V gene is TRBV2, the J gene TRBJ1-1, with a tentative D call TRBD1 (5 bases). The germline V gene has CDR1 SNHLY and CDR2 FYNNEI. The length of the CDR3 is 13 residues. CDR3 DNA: TGTGCTAGCCGGGGCAGCCAAAACACTGAAGCTTTCTTT. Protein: CASRGSQNTEAFF.

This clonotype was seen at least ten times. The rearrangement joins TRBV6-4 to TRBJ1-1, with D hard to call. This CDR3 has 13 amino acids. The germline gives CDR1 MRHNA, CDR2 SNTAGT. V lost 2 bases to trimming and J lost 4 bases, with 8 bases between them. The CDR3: CASSDDPGTEAFF. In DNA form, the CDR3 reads TGTGCCAGCAGTGACGACCCGGGCACTGAAGCTTTCTTT.

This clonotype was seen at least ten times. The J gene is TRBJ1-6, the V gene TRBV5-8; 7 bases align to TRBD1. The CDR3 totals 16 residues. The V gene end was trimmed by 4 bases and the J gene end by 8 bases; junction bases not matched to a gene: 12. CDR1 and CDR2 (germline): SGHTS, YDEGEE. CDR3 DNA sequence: TGTGCCAGCAGCCAGACAGGGCGGAAAGGAGATTCACCCCTCCACTTT. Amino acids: CASSQTGRKGDSPLHF.

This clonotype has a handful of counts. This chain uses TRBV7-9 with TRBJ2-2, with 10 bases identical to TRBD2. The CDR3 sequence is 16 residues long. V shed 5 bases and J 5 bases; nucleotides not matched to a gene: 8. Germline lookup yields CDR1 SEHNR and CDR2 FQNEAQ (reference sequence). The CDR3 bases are TGTGCCAGCAGCCGACAACTAGCGGGGCAGACCGGGGAGCTGTTTTTT. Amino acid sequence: CASSRQLAGQTGELFF.